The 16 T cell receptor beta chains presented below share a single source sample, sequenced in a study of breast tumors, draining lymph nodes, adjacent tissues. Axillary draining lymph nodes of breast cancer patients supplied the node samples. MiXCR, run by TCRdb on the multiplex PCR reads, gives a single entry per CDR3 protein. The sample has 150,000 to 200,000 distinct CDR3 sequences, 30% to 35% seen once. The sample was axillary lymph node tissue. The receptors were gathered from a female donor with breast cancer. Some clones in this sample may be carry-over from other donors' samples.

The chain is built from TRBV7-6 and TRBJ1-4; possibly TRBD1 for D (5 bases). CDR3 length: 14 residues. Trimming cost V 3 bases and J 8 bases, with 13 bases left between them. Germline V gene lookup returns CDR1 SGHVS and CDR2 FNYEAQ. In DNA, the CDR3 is TGTGCCAGCAGCTTCGGGGGAGCGGGGGAAAAACTGTTTTTT. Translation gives CASSFGGAGEKLFF.

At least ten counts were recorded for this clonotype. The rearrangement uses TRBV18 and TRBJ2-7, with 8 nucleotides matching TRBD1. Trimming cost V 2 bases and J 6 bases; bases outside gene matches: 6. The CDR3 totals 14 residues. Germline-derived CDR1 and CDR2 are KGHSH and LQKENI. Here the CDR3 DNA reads TGTGCCAGCTCACCAGAGACAGGGGCAGGCGAGCAGTACTTC. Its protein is CASSPETGAGEQYF.

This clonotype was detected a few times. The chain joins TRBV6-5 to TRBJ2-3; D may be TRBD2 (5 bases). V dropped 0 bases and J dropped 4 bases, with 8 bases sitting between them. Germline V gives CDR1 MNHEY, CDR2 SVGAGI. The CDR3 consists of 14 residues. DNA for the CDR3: TGTGCCAGCAGTTACTCGACGCGGGCAGATACGCAGTATTTT. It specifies CASSYSTRADTQYF.

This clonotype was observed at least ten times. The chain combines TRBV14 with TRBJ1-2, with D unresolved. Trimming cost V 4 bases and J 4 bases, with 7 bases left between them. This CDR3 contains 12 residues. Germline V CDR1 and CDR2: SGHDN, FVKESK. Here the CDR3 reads CASSPNAYGYTF. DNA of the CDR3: TGTGCCAGCAGCCCCAACGCCTATGGCTACACCTTC.

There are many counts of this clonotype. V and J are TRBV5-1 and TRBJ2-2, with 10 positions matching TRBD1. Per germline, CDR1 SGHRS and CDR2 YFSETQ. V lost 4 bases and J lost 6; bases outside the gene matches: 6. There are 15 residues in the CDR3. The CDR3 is CASSEDRGNAGELFF. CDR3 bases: TGCGCCAGCAGCGAGGACAGGGGGAATGCCGGGGAGCTGTTTTTT.

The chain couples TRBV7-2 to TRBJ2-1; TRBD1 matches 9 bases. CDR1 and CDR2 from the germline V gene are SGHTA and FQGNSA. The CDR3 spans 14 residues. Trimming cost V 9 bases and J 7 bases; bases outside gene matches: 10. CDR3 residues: CASGQGMVGNEQFF. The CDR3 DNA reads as TGTGCCAGTGGACAGGGGATGGTAGGAAATGAGCAGTTCTTC. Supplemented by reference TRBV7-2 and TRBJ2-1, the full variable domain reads GAGVSQSPSNKVTEKGKDVELRCDPISGHTALYWYRQSLGQGLEFLIYFQGNSAPDKSGLPSDRFSAERTGGSVSTLTIQRTQQEDSAVYLCASGQGMVGNEQFFGPGTRLTVL.

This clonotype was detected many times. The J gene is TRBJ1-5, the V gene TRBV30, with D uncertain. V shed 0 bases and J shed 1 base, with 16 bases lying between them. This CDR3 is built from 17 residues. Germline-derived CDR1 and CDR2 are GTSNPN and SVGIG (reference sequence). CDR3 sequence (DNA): TGTGCCTGGAGTGTATGCCTAGGGCAGCAAAGCAATCAGCCCCAGCATTTT. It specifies CAWSVCLGQQSNQPQHF.

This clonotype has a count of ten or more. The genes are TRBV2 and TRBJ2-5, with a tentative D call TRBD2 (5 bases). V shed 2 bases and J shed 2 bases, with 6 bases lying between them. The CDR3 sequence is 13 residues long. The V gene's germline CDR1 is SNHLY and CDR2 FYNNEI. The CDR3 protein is CASSETRQETQYF. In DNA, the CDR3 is TGTGCCAGCAGTGAAACTAGACAAGAGACCCAGTACTTC.

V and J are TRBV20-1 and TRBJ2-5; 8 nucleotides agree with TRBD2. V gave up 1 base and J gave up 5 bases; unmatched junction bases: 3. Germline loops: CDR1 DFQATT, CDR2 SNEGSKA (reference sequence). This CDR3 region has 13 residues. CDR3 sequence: CSARAGGPETQYF. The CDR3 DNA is TGCAGTGCTAGAGCGGGAGGGCCGGAGACCCAGTACTTC.

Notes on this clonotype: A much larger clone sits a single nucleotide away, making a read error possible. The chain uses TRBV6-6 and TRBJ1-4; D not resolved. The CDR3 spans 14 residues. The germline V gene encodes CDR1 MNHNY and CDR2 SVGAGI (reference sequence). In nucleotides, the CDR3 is TGTGCCTGCAGTTACTTAGACGCTGGTGAAAAACTGTTTTTT. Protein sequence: CACSYLDAGEKLFF.

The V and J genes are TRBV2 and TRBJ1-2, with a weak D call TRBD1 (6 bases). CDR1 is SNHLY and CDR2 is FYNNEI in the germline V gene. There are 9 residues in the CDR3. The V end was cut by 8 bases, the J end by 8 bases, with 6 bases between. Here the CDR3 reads CASGGGYTF. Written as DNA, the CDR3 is TGTGCCAGCGGGGGCGGCTACACCTTC. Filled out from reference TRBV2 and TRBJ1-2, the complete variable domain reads EPEVTQTPSHQVTQMGQEVILRCVPISNHLYFYWYRQILGQKVEFLVSFYNNEISEKSEIFDDQFSVERPDGSNFTLKIRSTKLEDSAMYFCASGGGYTFGSGTRLTVV.

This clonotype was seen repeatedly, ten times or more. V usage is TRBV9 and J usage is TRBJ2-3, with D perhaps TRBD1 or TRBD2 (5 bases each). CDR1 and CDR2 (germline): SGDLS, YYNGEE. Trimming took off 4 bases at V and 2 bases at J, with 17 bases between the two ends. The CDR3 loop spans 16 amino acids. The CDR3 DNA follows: TGTGCCAGCAGCCCCCAGGTCTGGGGGAACACAGATACGCAGTATTTT. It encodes CASSPQVWGNTDTQYF.

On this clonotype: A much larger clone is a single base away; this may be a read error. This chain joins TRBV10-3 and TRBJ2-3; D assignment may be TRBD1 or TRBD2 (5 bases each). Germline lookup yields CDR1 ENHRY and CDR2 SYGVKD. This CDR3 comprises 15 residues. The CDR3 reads CASSYSRGRTDTQYF. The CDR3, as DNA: TGTGCCAGCAGTTACTCGAGGGGTCGCACAGATACGCAGTATTTT.

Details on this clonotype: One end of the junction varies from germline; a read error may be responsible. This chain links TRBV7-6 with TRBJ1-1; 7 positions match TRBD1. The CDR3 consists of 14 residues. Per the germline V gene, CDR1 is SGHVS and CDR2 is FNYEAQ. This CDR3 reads CASSPEGANTEALF. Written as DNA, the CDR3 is TGTGCCAGCAGCCCTGAGGGGGCGAACACTGAAGCTCTCTTT.

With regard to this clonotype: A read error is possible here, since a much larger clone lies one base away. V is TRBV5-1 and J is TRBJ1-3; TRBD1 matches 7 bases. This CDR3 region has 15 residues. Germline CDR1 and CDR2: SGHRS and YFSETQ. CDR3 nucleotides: TGTGCCAGCAGCTTACGGACAGGCTCTGGAGACACCATATATTTT. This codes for CASSLRTGSGDTIYF.

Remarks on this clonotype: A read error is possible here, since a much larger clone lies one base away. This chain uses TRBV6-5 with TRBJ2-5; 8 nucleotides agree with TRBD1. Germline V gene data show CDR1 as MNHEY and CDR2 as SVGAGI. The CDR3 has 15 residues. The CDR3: CASSYTTGEKETRYF. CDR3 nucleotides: TGTGCCAGCAGTTACACGACAGGGGAGAAAGAGACCCGGTACTTC.